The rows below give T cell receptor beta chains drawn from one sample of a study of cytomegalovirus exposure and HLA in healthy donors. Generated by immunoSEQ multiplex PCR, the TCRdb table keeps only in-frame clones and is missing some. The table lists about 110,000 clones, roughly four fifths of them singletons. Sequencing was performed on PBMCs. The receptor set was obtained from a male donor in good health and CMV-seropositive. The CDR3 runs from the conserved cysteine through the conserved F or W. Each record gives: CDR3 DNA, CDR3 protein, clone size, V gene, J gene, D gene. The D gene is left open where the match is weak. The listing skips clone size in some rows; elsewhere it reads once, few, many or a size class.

TGTGCCAGCAGCGTACTACAGGGCGTGGCCGGGGAGCTGTTTTTT	CASSVLQGVAGELFF	.	TRBV9	TRBJ2-2	.
TGTGCCAGCAGCCTCACGGAGTCGCTTGGGGCTTTCTTT	CASSLTESLGAFF	.	TRBV11-2	TRBJ1-1	.
TGTGCCAGCAGAGTTAACTACGGCTACACCTTC	CASRVNYGYTF	.	TRBV2	TRBJ1-2	.
TGTGCCAGCAGCCCCAGGAGCGGGTACGCCTACGAGCAGTACTTC	CASSPRSGYAYEQYF	.	TRBV6-5	TRBJ2-7	.
TGTGCCACCAGCAGAGGGGTGATACAGATGAACACTGAAGCCTTCTTT	CATSRGVIQMNTEAFF	once	TRBV15	TRBJ1-1	.
TGTGCCAGCAGCCTAGCGGGCCTTGACTCCTACGAGCAGTACTTC	CASSLAGLDSYEQYF	once	TRBV27	TRBJ2-7	TRBD2
TGTGCCAGCAGTCAGACAGGGTCGAATGAAAAACTGTTTTTT	CASSQTGSNEKLFF	few	TRBV6-1	TRBJ1-4	TRBD1
TGTGCCAGCCTCGGGACTGTTGATGGCTACACCTTC	CASLGTVDGYTF	once	TRBV19	TRBJ1-2	.
TGTGCCAGTAGTATTAAGGGACAGGCGAATTCACCCCTCCACTTT	CASSIKGQANSPLHF	.	TRBV19	TRBJ1-6	TRBD1
TGTGCCAGCAGCTCAACCGGGACAGCCTACGAGCAGTACTTC	CASSSTGTAYEQYF	.	TRBV5-4	TRBJ2-7	TRBD1
TGTGCCAGCAGCCAGACCACACAGTACGAGCAGTACTTC	CASSQTTQYEQYF	.	TRBV14	TRBJ2-7	.
TGCAGCGCATCGCCGGGACAGGGGGCTTATGGCTACACCTTC	CSASPGQGAYGYTF	.	TRBV29-1	TRBJ1-2	TRBD1
TGTGCCATCAGTGAGTCGACGTACAGCTCCTACGAGCAGTACTTC	CAISESTYSSYEQYF	.	TRBV10-3	TRBJ2-7	.
TGTGCCAGCAGCGTAAGATCAGGGGGAAGCACTGAAGCTTTCTTT	CASSVRSGGSTEAFF	.	TRBV7-2	TRBJ1-1	TRBD1
TGTGCCAGCAGCTCGAGGCGGGGGGGCCCCGAGCAGTACTTC	CASSSRRGGPEQYF	.	TRBV7-2	TRBJ2-7	TRBD2
TGCGCCAGCAGCACCGGACAGGGAGGTAATTCACCCCTCCACTTT	CASSTGQGGNSPLHF	.	TRBV5-1	TRBJ1-6	TRBD1
TGTGCCAGCAGCCCCCAGAGCGGAGACTACGAGCAGTACTTC	CASSPQSGDYEQYF	.	TRBV7-9	TRBJ2-7	.
TGCAGCGTTGATGGTCAGAACACAGATACGCAGTATTTT	CSVDGQNTDTQYF	few	TRBV29-1	TRBJ2-3	.
TGTGCCAGCAGCAACCGCGGGACTAGCGGGAGACGCGAGCAGTACTTC	CASSNRGTSGRREQYF	.	TRBV7-2	TRBJ2-7	TRBD2
TGCGCCAGCAGCCAAGGGGACAGGGGGCGGGCTAATGAAAAACTGTTTTTT	CASSQGDRGRANEKLFF	.	TRBV4-3	TRBJ1-4	TRBD1
TGTGCCAGCAGCTACCTGGTTGTCCCGGGGGAGGGTAATGAGCAGTTCTTC	CASSYLVVPGEGNEQFF	.	TRBV7-8	TRBJ2-1	TRBD2
TGTGCCAGCAGTACCGGGACAGGGATCTACGAGCAGTACTTC	CASSTGTGIYEQYF	few	TRBV28	TRBJ2-7	TRBD1
TGTGCCAGCAGCTCGGGACTAGCGGGAGGAGAGACCCAGTACTTC	CASSSGLAGGETQYF	.	TRBV7-3	TRBJ2-5	TRBD2
TGTGCCAGCAGTCCCCTAGCGGGGGTATCCAAAAACATTCAGTACTTC	CASSPLAGVSKNIQYF	few	TRBV7-2	TRBJ2-4	TRBD2
TGTGCCAGCAGTCCCCTCTCGGGACTGTATGAAAAACTGTTTTTT	CASSPLSGLYEKLFF	.	TRBV27	TRBJ1-4	.
TGTGCCAGCAGGTCCTTTGTCGGGGGCACAGATACGCAGTATTTT	CASRSFVGGTDTQYF	few	TRBV7-9	TRBJ2-3	.
TGTGCCAGCAGCCCTCTACAGGGAACGCACACTGAAGCTTTCTTT	CASSPLQGTHTEAFF	.	TRBV9	TRBJ1-1	.
TGTGCCAGCAGCGTAGGGGGACAGGGTTGCGAGCAGTTCTTC	CASSVGGQGCEQFF	few	TRBV9	TRBJ2-1	TRBD1
TGTGCCTGGAGTCGGAGGAGTAATGAAAAACTGTTTTTT	CAWSRRSNEKLFF	.	TRBV30	TRBJ1-4	.